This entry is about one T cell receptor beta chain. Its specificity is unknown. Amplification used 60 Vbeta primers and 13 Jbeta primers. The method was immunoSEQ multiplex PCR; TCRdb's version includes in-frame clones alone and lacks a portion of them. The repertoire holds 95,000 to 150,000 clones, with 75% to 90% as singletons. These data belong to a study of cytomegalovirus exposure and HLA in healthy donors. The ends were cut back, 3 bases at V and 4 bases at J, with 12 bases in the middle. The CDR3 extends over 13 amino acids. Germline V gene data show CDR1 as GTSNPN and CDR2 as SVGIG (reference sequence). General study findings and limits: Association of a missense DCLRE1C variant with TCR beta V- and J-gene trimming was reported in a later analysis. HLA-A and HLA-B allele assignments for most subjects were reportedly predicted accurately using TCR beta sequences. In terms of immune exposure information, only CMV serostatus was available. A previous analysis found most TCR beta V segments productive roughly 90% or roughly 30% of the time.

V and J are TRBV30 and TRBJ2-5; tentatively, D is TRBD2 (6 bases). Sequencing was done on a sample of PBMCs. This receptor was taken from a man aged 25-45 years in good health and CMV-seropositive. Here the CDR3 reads CAWSGTLGETQYF. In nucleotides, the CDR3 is TGTGCCTGGAGCGGGACTTTGGGAGAGACCCAGTACTTC.